A selection of T cell receptor beta chains follows, all from one sample in a study of technical replicates of blood from a handful of donors. Assay used: immunoSEQ multiplex PCR; TCRdb lists only in-frame clones, some missing. The sample holds under 85,000 clones, roughly 96% seen once. Specimen: T cells isolated from PBMCs. The receptors stem from a human donor in good health. CDR3s include the opening cysteine and the closing phenylalanine or tryptophan. The D gene is left open where the match is weak. Size is omitted from some rows. Given values are once, few, many or a class for expanded clones.

V gene	D gene	clone size	J gene	CDR3 protein	CDR3 DNA
TRBV6-6	-	-	TRBJ2-2	CASSYSSGVVELFF	TGTGCCAGCAGTTACAGCTCCGGGGTAGTGGAGCTGTTTTTT
TRBV5-1	-	-	TRBJ2-1	CASSLHTKSPSYNEQFF	TGCGCCAGCAGCCTTCATACGAAAAGCCCCTCCTACAATGAGCAGTTCTTC
TRBV4-1	TRBD1	-	TRBJ1-4	CASSRQGAANEKLFF	TGCGCCAGCAGCCGCCAGGGGGCAGCTAATGAAAAACTGTTTTTT
TRBV18	-	-	TRBJ1-2	CASSPKGDGGDYGYTF	TGTGCCAGCTCACCTAAGGGAGATGGAGGGGACTATGGCTACACCTTC
TRBV5-1	TRBD1	-	TRBJ1-1	CASRTGVGNTEAFF	TGCGCCAGCAGGACAGGGGTGGGGAACACTGAAGCTTTCTTT
TRBV2	TRBD1	-	TRBJ1-2	CASKLDRGMAYGYTF	TGTGCCAGCAAATTGGACAGGGGGATGGCCTATGGCTACACCTTC
TRBV10-2	-	-	TRBJ1-5	CASSEFRGFSNQPQHF	TGCGCCAGCAGTGAGTTCCGGGGTTTTAGCAATCAGCCCCAGCATTTT
TRBV29-1	-	-	TRBJ2-7	CSVEGPNYGGGGEQYF	TGCAGCGTTGAAGGCCCCAACTACGGAGGTGGTGGAGAGCAGTACTTC
TRBV28	TRBD2	-	TRBJ2-7	CASSPGLAGGEQYF	TGTGCCAGCAGCCCGGGACTAGCGGGAGGCGAGCAGTACTTC
TRBV25-1	TRBD1	-	TRBJ1-1	CASSEWTGNTEAFF	TGTGCCAGCAGTGAATGGACAGGGAACACTGAAGCTTTCTTT
TRBV9	TRBD2	-	TRBJ2-2	CASSVGGSGVNTGELFF	TGTGCCAGCAGCGTGGGGGGTAGCGGGGTGAACACCGGGGAGCTGTTTTTT
TRBV23-1	-	-	TRBJ2-7	CASSQSPGREAYEQYF	TGCGCCAGCAGTCAATCGCCAGGGCGCGAAGCCTACGAGCAGTACTTC
TRBV7-8	TRBD2	-	TRBJ2-1	CASRKRGSSYNEQFF	TGTGCCAGCAGGAAGCGGGGGAGCTCCTACAATGAGCAGTTCTTC
TRBV2	-	-	TRBJ2-2	CATTQGTTNTGELFF	TGTGCCACCACACAGGGTACTACGAACACCGGGGAGCTGTTTTTT
TRBV30	TRBD1	-	TRBJ2-2	CAWSVGTVNTGELFF	TGTGCCTGGAGTGTAGGGACAGTGAACACCGGGGAGCTGTTTTTT
TRBV19	TRBD2	-	TRBJ2-1	CASSIGGLGYNEQFF	TGTGCCAGTAGTATCGGGGGGTTGGGGTACAATGAGCAGTTCTTC
TRBV7-9	-	-	TRBJ1-2	CASRYLDRSEGYTF	TGTGCCAGCAGATACCTCGACAGGTCGGAAGGCTACACCTTC
TRBV29-1	-	-	TRBJ2-1	CSVSDTPYNEQFF	TGCAGCGTCTCGGACACACCCTACAATGAGCAGTTCTTC
TRBV2	TRBD2	-	TRBJ2-7	CASRVAGLAAYEQYF	TGTGCCAGCAGGGTAGCGGGACTAGCGGCCTACGAGCAGTACTTC
TRBV11-2	TRBD2	-	TRBJ2-7	CASSWTSGTTYEQYF	TGTGCCAGCAGCTGGACTAGCGGGACCACCTACGAGCAGTACTTC
TRBV11-2	TRBD1	once	TRBJ1-1	CASSLDSFGQGANTEAFF	TGTGCCAGCAGCTTAGATTCATTCGGACAGGGGGCGAACACTGAAGCTTTCTTT
TRBV6-6	TRBD2	-	TRBJ2-1	CASSAGGSYNEQFF	TGTGCCAGCTCCGCGGGGGGCTCGTACAATGAGCAGTTCTTC
TRBV6-5	TRBD2	-	TRBJ2-3	CASRPQVGRADTQYF	TGTGCCAGCAGGCCCCAAGTCGGGAGGGCAGATACGCAGTATTTT
TRBV4-1	TRBD2	-	TRBJ2-5	CASSPSGGGQETQYF	TGCGCCAGCAGCCCTAGCGGGGGCGGACAAGAGACCCAGTACTTC
TRBV6-6	TRBD2	-	TRBJ2-1	CASARGTYNEQFF	TGTGCCAGCGCGCGGGGGACGTACAATGAGCAGTTCTTC
TRBV2	TRBD2	-	TRBJ2-3	CASPAGGGTDTQYF	TGTGCCAGCCCAGCGGGGGGAGGCACAGATACGCAGTATTTT
TRBV5-1	-	-	TRBJ2-5	CASSLEGETQYF	TGCGCCAGCAGCCTTGAGGGAGAGACCCAGTACTTC
TRBV6-5	TRBD1	-	TRBJ1-3	CASNSRDRGIKYF	TGTGCCAGCAACAGCCGGGACAGGGGAATCAAATATTTT
TRBV9	-	-	TRBJ1-2	CASSVDSGAGYTF	TGTGCCAGCAGCGTAGATTCAGGGGCCGGCTACACCTTC
TRBV6-1	-	many	TRBJ1-1	CASNPLLNTEAFF	TGTGCCAGCAACCCACTCCTGAACACTGAAGCTTTCTTT
TRBV29-1	-	-	TRBJ1-1	CSVFRVGRAFF	TGCAGCGTTTTTCGGGTAGGCAGAGCTTTCTTT
TRBV11-2	-	-	TRBJ1-2	CASSLTSYGYTF	TGTGCCAGCAGCTTGACATCCTATGGCTACACCTTC
TRBV20-1	-	once	TRBJ1-1	CSPGGPEAFF	TGCAGTCCCGGGGGACCTGAAGCTTTCTTT
TRBV4-1	TRBD2	-	TRBJ2-7	CASSQIQVPDPSGRPEQYF	TGCGCCAGCAGCCAAATTCAAGTACCGGATCCTAGCGGGAGGCCCGAGCAGTACTTC
TRBV2	TRBD1	-	TRBJ1-5	CASSVRGKDRAVNQPQHF	TGTGCCAGCAGTGTCCGGGGGAAAGACAGGGCAGTCAATCAGCCCCAGCATTTT
TRBV5-1	-	-	TRBJ1-1	CASSSTLPGGTEAFF	TGCGCCAGCAGCTCAACACTTCCCGGGGGTACTGAAGCTTTCTTT
TRBV6-5	TRBD1	once	TRBJ2-2	CASSYKGATTGELFF	TGTGCCAGCAGTTACAAGGGGGCGACCACCGGGGAGCTGTTTTTT
TRBV27	TRBD1	-	TRBJ1-1	CASRVWAGGLNTEAFF	TGTGCCAGCAGAGTTTGGGCAGGGGGACTGAACACTGAAGCTTTCTTT
TRBV11-2	-	-	TRBJ1-1	CASSFLTDHTEAFF	TGTGCCAGCAGCTTCCTGACAGACCACACTGAAGCTTTCTTT
TRBV11-2	TRBD2	-	TRBJ2-2	CASSLEAGGPTGELFF	TGTGCCAGCAGCTTAGAGGCGGGGGGGCCCACCGGGGAGCTGTTTTTT
TRBV11-2	-	-	TRBJ2-6	CASSLGDMNVLTF	TGTGCCAGCAGCTTAGGAGACATGAACGTCCTGACTTTC
TRBV10-3	-	-	TRBJ2-7	CATYSGHTYEQYF	TGTGCCACCTACTCGGGTCACACCTACGAGCAGTACTTC
TRBV7-3	TRBD1	-	TRBJ1-1	CASSGDRGTEAFF	TGTGCCAGCAGCGGGGACAGGGGCACTGAAGCTTTCTTT
TRBV10-2	-	-	TRBJ1-2	CASRGPEGNYGYTF	TGCGCCAGCAGGGGCCCGGAGGGTAACTATGGCTACACCTTC
TRBV5-1	-	once	TRBJ2-7	CASSLASEVGSYEQYF	TGCGCCAGCAGCTTGGCGTCCGAGGTAGGATCCTACGAGCAGTACTTC
TRBV19	-	-	TRBJ2-2	CATIGGSELFF	TGTGCCACCATAGGGGGTTCTGAGCTGTTTTTT
TRBV6-1	-	-	TRBJ1-2	CASTWDTETGYTF	TGTGCCAGCACCTGGGACACCGAGACGGGCTACACCTTC
TRBV6-1	TRBD1	-	TRBJ2-7	CASRSQGQGNYEQYF	TGTGCCAGCAGGAGCCAGGGACAGGGGAATTACGAGCAGTACTTC
TRBV29-1	TRBD2	-	TRBJ2-1	CSVEYSGALYNEQFF	TGCAGCGTAGAATATAGCGGGGCGTTATACAATGAGCAGTTCTTC
TRBV27	-	once	TRBJ1-6	CASTDGGADNSPLHF	TGTGCCAGCACTGACGGGGGGGCCGATAATTCACCCCTCCACTTT
TRBV25-1	TRBD1	-	TRBJ2-3	CASSETGGTDTQYF	TGTGCCAGCAGTGAGACAGGGGGCACAGATACGCAGTATTTT
TRBV28	-	-	TRBJ2-7	CASSSPKSYPPYEQYF	TGTGCCAGCAGTTCCCCGAAATCCTATCCGCCCTACGAGCAGTACTTC
TRBV9	-	-	TRBJ1-5	CASSADSLGQPQHF	TGTGCCAGCAGCGCTGACAGTCTGGGTCAGCCCCAGCATTTT
TRBV9	-	-	TRBJ2-5	CASSRQAGRETQYF	TGTGCCAGCAGCCGGCAGGCGGGCCGAGAGACCCAGTACTTC